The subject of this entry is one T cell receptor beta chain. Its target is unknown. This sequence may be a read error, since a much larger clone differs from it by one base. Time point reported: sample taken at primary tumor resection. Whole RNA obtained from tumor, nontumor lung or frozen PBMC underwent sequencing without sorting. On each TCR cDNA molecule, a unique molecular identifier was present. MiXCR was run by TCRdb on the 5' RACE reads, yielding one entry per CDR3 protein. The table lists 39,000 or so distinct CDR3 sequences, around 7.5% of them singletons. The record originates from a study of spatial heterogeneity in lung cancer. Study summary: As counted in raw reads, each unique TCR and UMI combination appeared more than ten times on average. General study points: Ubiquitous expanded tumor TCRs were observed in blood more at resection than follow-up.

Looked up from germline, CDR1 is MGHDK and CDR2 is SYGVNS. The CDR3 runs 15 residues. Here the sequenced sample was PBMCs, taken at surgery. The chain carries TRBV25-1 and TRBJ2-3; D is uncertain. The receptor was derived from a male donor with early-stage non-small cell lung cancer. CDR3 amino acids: CVSSEMAGSTDTQYF. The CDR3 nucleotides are TGTGTCAGCAGTGAAATGGCAGGCAGCACAGATACGCAGTATTTT.